This T cell receptor beta chain was sequenced during a study of shared clonotypes between healthy human individuals. The germline V gene encodes CDR1 SGHTA and CDR2 FQGNSA. This CDR3 has 16 amino acids. The V end was cut by 5 bases, the J end by 0 bases, with 14 bases between. Sequencing was performed with immunoSEQ multiplex PCR; in TCRdb, only in-frame clones are kept and a portion is missing. This sample has approximately 2.5 million clones, with over 85% found just once. Sequenced sample: naive CD4+ T cells from PBMCs. Regarding subset: CD45RA+ positively selected. The chain recombines TRBV7-2 with TRBJ2-1; maybe TRBD1 (5 bases). This TCR came from a man between 18 and 29 years old in good health. Some clones in this sample may be carry-over from other donors' samples. This CDR3 is CASSLGAVSSYNEQFF. The CDR3 DNA is TGTGCCAGCAGCCTAGGGGCAGTCAGCTCCTACAATGAGCAGTTCTTC. The full variable domain, its missing parts supplied by reference TRBV7-2 and TRBJ2-1, is GAGVSQSPSNKVTEKGKDVELRCDPISGHTALYWYRQSLGQGLEFLIYFQGNSAPDKSGLPSDRFSAERTGGSVSTLTIQRTQQEDSAVYLCASSLGAVSSYNEQFFGPGTRLTVL.